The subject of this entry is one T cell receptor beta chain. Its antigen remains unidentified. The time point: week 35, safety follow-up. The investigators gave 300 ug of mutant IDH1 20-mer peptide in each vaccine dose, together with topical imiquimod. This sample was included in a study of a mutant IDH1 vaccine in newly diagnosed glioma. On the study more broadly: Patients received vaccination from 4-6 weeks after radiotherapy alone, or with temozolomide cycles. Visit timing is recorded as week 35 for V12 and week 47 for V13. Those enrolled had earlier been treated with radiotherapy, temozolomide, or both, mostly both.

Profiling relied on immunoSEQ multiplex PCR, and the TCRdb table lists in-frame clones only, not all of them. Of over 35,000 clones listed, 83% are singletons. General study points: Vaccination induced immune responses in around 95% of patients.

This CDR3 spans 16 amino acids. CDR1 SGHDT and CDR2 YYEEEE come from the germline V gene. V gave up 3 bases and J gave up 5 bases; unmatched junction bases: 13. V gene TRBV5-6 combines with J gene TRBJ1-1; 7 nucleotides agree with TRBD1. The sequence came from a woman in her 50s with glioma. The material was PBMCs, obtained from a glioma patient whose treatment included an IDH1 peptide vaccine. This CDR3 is CASSWGGRGVITEAFF. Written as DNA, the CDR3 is TGTGCCAGCAGCTGGGGCGGCAGGGGGGTTATTACTGAAGCTTTCTTT. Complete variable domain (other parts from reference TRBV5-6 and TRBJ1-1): DAGVTQSPTHLIKTRGQQVTLRCSPKSGHDTVSWYQQALGQGPQFIFQYYEEEERQRGNFPDRFSGHQFPNYSSELNVNALLLGDSALYLCASSWGGRGVITEAFFGQGTRLTVV.